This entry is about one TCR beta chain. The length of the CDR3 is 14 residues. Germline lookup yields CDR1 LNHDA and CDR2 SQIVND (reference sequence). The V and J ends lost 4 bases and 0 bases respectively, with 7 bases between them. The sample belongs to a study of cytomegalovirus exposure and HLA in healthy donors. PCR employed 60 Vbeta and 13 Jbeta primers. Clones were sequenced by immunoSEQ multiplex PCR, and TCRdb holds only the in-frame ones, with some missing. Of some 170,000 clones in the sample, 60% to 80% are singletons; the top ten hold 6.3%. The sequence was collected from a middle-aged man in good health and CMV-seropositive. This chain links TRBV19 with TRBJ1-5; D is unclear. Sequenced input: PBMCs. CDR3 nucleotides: TGTGCCAGTAGTAGGGCAGGTAGCAATCAGCCCCAGCATTTT. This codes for CASSRAGSNQPQHF.